This T cell receptor (beta chain) was captured by sequencing in a study of blood T cell repertoires in COVID-19. The germline V and J ends were trimmed by 4 bases and 4 bases, with 18 bases remaining between them. Germline V CDR1 and CDR2: KGHDR, SFDVKD. The CDR3 runs to 16 residues. Only in-frame clones appear in the TCRdb table, and some are missing; sequencing was by immunoSEQ multiplex PCR. In the table there are 250,000 to 350,000 clones, nearly 90% of which are singletons. The study drew participants aged about 18 to 89 years from roughly 25 US areas. V is TRBV24-1 and J is TRBJ1-2; perhaps TRBD1 as D (6 bases). This clonotype was obtained from a woman younger than 35 with acute COVID-19. Sequenced sample: PBMCs or T cells enriched from blood (not recorded which). CDR3 sequence reads: CATSDRTDWGTYGYTF. Here the CDR3 DNA reads TGTGCCACCAGTGACCGGACAGACTGGGGTACCTATGGCTACACCTTC.